This record concerns one T cell receptor beta chain sequence. TCRdb re-analysed the 5' RACE reads in MiXCR, keeping a single row per CDR3 protein. The sample includes approximately 550,000 distinct CDR3 sequences, roughly 14% of them seen just once. The data derive from a study of T cells after yellow fever vaccination. The sample was PBMCs, taken on the day of the yellow fever booster vaccination. The receptor comes from a man in his thirties or forties who received the YFV17D yellow fever vaccine.

The chain's CDR3 is CASRFKGLTNTGELFF. In nucleotides, the CDR3 is TGTGCCAGCAGGTTCAAAGGTCTGACGAACACCGGGGAGCTGTTTTTT. The chain recombines TRBV6-1 with TRBJ2-2; D ambiguous. The CDR3 is 16 amino acids. V was clipped by 6 bases and J by 0 bases, with 14 bases between them. Germline CDR1 and CDR2: MNHNS and SASEGT.